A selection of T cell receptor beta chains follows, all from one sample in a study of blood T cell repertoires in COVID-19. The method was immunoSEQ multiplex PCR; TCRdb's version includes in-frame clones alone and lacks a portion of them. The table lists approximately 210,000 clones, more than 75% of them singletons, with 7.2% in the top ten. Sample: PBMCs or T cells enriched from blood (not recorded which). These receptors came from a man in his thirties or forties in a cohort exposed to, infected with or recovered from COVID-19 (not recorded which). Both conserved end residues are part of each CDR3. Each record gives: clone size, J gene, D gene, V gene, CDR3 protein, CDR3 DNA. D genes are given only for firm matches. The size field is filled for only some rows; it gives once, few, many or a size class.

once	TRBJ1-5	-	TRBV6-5	CASSYSSTSNQPQHF	TGTGCCAGCAGTTACTCATCCACAAGCAATCAGCCCCAGCATTTT
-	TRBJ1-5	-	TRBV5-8	CASSFSQNQPQHF	TGTGCCAGCAGCTTTTCTCAGAATCAGCCCCAGCATTTT
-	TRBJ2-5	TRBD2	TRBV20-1	CSASRRGRAVETQYF	TGCAGTGCTAGTCGTCGCGGGAGGGCCGTGGAGACCCAGTACTTC
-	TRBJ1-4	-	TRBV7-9	CASSLARGDEKLFF	TGTGCCAGCAGCCTAGCCCGGGGTGATGAAAAACTGTTTTTT
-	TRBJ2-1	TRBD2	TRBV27	CASSLTSGGVNEQFF	TGTGCCAGCAGTTTAACTAGCGGGGGTGTAAATGAGCAGTTCTTC
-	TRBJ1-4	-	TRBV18	CASSPGGEKLFF	TGTGCCAGCTCACCAGGCGGTGAAAAACTGTTTTTT
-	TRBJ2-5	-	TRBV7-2	CASSLSSRGETQYF	TGTGCCAGCAGCTTATCTTCTCGGGGAGAGACCCAGTACTTC
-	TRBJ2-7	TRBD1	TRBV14	CASSQMLGQGADEQYF	TGTGCCAGCAGCCAAATGTTGGGTCAGGGGGCTGACGAGCAGTACTTC
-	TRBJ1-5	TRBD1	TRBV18	CASSPPGQGRAGSNQPQHF	TGTGCCAGCTCACCACCGGGACAGGGAAGGGCTGGGAGCAATCAGCCCCAGCATTTT
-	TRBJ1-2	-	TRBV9	CASSVEISGAPRGYTF	TGTGCCAGCAGCGTAGAAATATCAGGGGCCCCGCGGGGCTACACCTTC
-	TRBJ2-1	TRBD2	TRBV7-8	CASSLGLAGDSYNEQFF	TGTGCCAGCAGCTTAGGACTAGCGGGAGACTCCTACAATGAGCAGTTCTTC
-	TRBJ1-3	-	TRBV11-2	CASSLDLAGMNTIYF	TGTGCCAGCAGCTTAGACTTGGCAGGGATGAACACCATATATTTT
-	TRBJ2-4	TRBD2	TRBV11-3	CASSLDSGSAKNIQYF	TGTGCCAGCAGCTTAGATAGCGGGAGTGCCAAAAACATTCAGTACTTC
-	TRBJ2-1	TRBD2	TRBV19	CASSITSGSGHEQFF	TGTGCCAGTAGTATTACTAGCGGGAGTGGCCATGAGCAGTTCTTC
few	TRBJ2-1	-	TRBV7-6	CASSPPGGNEQFF	TGTGCCAGCAGCCCCCCCGGCGGCAATGAGCAGTTCTTC
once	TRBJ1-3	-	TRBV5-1	CASSLEGVGNTIYF	TGCGCCAGCAGCTTGGAAGGGGTCGGAAACACCATATATTTT
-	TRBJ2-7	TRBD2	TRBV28	CASSRTLAGGPGEQYF	TGTGCCAGCAGTCGTACCTTAGCGGGAGGGCCGGGGGAGCAGTACTTC
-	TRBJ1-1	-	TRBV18	CASSLTVNTEAFF	TGTGCCAGCTCGCTGACAGTTAACACTGAAGCTTTCTTT
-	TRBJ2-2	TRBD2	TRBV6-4	CASINSGPPVGELFF	TGTGCCAGCATTAATAGCGGGCCTCCAGTAGGGGAGCTGTTTTTT
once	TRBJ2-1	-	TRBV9	CASSGLGQIYNEQFF	TGTGCCAGCAGCGGCTTGGGGCAGATCTACAATGAGCAGTTCTTC
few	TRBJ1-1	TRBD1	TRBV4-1	CASSQVDRAEAFF	TGCGCCAGCAGCCAAGTTGACAGGGCTGAAGCTTTCTTT
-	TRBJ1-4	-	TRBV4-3	CASSPGGVSNEKLFF	TGCGCCAGCAGCCCAGGAGGGGTATCTAATGAAAAACTGTTTTTT
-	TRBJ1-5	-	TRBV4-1	CASSPELSQPQHF	TGCGCCAGCAGCCCAGAGCTGAGTCAGCCCCAGCATTTT
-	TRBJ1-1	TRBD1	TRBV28	CASSFFYSGQGAFNTEAFF	TGTGCCAGCAGTTTTTTCTATTCCGGACAGGGGGCTTTCAACACTGAAGCTTTCTTT
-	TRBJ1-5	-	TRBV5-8	CASSLTGLGPQHF	TGTGCCAGCAGCCTCACAGGTCTCGGGCCCCAGCATTTT
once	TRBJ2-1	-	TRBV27	CASSSLQPYNEQFF	TGTGCCAGCAGTTCGCTACAGCCTTACAATGAGCAGTTCTTC
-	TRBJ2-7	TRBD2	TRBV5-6	CASSGAGGPYEQYF	TGTGCCAGCAGCGGAGCGGGAGGGCCGTACGAGCAGTACTTC
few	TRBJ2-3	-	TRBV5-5	CATNRGTDTQYF	TGTGCCACGAATCGGGGCACAGATACGCAGTATTTT
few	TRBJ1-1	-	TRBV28	CASRIDGEMAEAFF	TGTGCCAGCAGAATCGATGGGGAGATGGCTGAAGCTTTCTTT
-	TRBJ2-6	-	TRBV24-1	CATSAGYSGANVLTF	TGTGCCACCAGTGCAGGGTACTCTGGGGCCAACGTCCTGACTTTC
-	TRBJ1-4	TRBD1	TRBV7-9	CASNGEETGTHLGKLFF	TGTGCCAGCAATGGAGAGGAGACAGGGACCCACCTTGGGAAACTGTTTTTT
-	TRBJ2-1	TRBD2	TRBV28	CASSRRLALVYNEQFF	TGTGCCAGCAGCCGGCGACTAGCGCTTGTCTACAATGAGCAGTTCTTC
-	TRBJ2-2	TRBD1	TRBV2	CASTREDRGTGELFF	TGTGCCAGCACTCGAGAAGACAGGGGAACCGGGGAGCTGTTTTTT
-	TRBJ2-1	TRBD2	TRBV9	CASSVPLAGGPHNEQFF	TGTGCCAGCAGCGTCCCTTTAGCGGGAGGGCCCCACAATGAGCAGTTCTTC
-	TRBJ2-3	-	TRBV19	CASSFTDTQYF	TGTGCCAGTAGCTTCACAGATACGCAGTATTTT
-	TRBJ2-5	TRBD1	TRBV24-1	CATSEPGTGTQETQYF	TGTGCCACCAGTGAACCCGGGACAGGCACCCAAGAGACCCAGTACTTC
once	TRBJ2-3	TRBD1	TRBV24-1	CATSMGAQGDQYF	TGTGCCACCAGTATGGGGGCCCAGGGGGACCAGTATTTT
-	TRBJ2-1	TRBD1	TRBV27	CASSLGTDHQFF	TGTGCCAGCAGTCTAGGGACAGACCATCAGTTCTTC
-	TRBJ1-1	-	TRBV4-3	CASSQAMYTEAFF	TGCGCCAGCAGCCAAGCAATGTACACTGAAGCTTTCTTT
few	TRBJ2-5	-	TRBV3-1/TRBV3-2	CASVSTDQETQYF	TGTGCCAGCGTCTCGACAGACCAAGAGACCCAGTACTTC